One and the same sample provided the 9 T cell receptor beta chains below, sequenced in a study of OX40 agonist ivuxolimab in advanced cancers. The library was prepared using the immunoSEQ multiplex PCR assay. TCRdb's version of the immuneACCESS table is confined to in-frame rearrangements and falls short of the full clone set. An unresolved V gene accounts for under half of the shortfall where checked; the remainder is of unknown origin. This sample is represented by fewer than 90,000 clones; 87% of them were singletons. The ten largest clones capture 1.3% of the sample. Sequences were derived from CD4+ or CD8+ T cells sorted from blood, sampled in a trial of the OX40 agonist ivuxolimab. These receptors came from an adult with an advanced solid tumor such as melanoma, head and neck, liver or kidney cancer.

The CDR3 region has the DNA TGTGCCAGCAGTGAAGCATGGGGAACTAGCGGACTAGCCAAAAACATTCAGTACTTC. Protein sequence: CASSEAWGTSGLAKNIQYF. The chain couples TRBV6-1 to TRBJ2-4; 8 bases are a match to TRBD2. Trimming cost V 0 bases and J 0 bases; bases outside gene matches: 10. The CDR3 extends over 19 amino acids. Germline-derived CDR1 and CDR2 are MNHNS and SASEGT.

The gene calls are TRBV30 and TRBJ2-5; D is unclear. Trimming removed 2 bases at V and 5 bases at J, with 9 bases between. This CDR3 has 12 amino acids. The germline V gene encodes CDR1 GTSNPN and CDR2 SVGIG (reference sequence). CDR3 loop: CAWSLDLETQYF. The CDR3 bases are TGTGCCTGGAGTTTGGATTTGGAGACCCAGTACTTC. Drawing the rest from reference TRBV30 and TRBJ2-5, the complete variable domain is SQTIHQWPATLVQPVGSPLSLECTVEGTSNPNLYWYRQAAGRGLQLLFYSVGIGQISSEVPQNLSASRPQDRQFILSSKKLLLSDSGFYLCAWSLDLETQYFGPGTRLLVL.

The genes are TRBV29-1 and TRBJ2-7, with 10 bases identical to TRBD2. V lost 5 bases to trimming and J lost 5 bases; unmatched junction nucleotides: 6. The CDR3 contains 13 residues. Per germline, CDR1 SQVTM and CDR2 ANQGSEA. For the CDR3, the DNA is TGCAGCGTTTCTCCTAGCGGGGGACACGAGCAGTACTTC. It encodes CSVSPSGGHEQYF.

The V and J genes are TRBV6-1 and TRBJ1-5; 8 nucleotides match TRBD1. Germline CDR1 is MNHNS and CDR2 is SASEGT. The V gene end was trimmed by 9 bases and the J gene end by 8 bases; junction bases not matched to a gene: 9. This CDR3 comprises 13 residues. CDR3 nucleotides: TGTGCCAGTAACAGGGGGATGGGAGAGCCCCAGCATTTT. Translation: CASNRGMGEPQHF.

The chain employs TRBV6-1 and TRBJ2-2; 11 bases fit TRBD2. With 4 bases clipped from V and 3 bases from J, the junction kept 7 bases outside the gene matches. This CDR3 has 17 amino acids. Germline values: CDR1 MNHNS, CDR2 SASEGT. The CDR3 DNA sequence: TGTGCCAGCAGTGGCCGGACTAGCGGGCCTGACACCGGGGAGCTGTTTTTT. Translated: CASSGRTSGPDTGELFF.

The chain employs TRBV4-1 and TRBJ1-5, with a tentative D call TRBD1 (5 bases). Between the trimmed V and J ends, which lost 0 bases and 4 bases, there was a span of 13 bases. The germline gives CDR1 MGHRA, CDR2 YSYEKL. CDR3 size: 16 residues. CDR3 in DNA: TGCGCCAGCAGCCAAGATCTCAGGGTTGGAAATCAGCCCCAGCATTTT. It translates to CASSQDLRVGNQPQHF.

This chain links TRBV6-1 with TRBJ2-7; TRBD1 aligns across 12 bases. J was trimmed by 6 bases and V by 6 bases; bases with no gene match: 3. CDR3 length equals 13 residues. CDR1 is MNHNS and CDR2 is SASEGT in the germline V gene. The CDR3 nucleotides read TGTGCCAGCAGGGGACAGGGGGCGGGCGAGCAGTACTTC. Translated: CASRGQGAGEQYF.

The chain joins TRBV29-1 to TRBJ2-2, with D possibly matching TRBD1 (5 bases). Per the germline V gene, CDR1 is SQVTM and CDR2 is ANQGSEA. V lost 4 bases to trimming and J lost 3 bases, with 12 bases between them. The CDR3 runs to 14 residues. The CDR3 DNA reads TGCAGCGTTGCTGGGGCGCTGGACACCGGGGAGCTGTTTTTT. Its translation is CSVAGALDTGELFF.

The V call is TRBV5-1, the J call TRBJ1-1; D remains unclear. This CDR3 region has 15 residues. The V gene lost 0 bases and the J gene lost 0 bases, with 9 bases spanning the gap. Germline values: CDR1 SGHRS, CDR2 YFSETQ. The CDR3: CASSLEAAVNTEAFF. CDR3 sequence (DNA): TGCGCCAGCAGCTTGGAGGCAGCGGTGAACACTGAAGCTTTCTTT.